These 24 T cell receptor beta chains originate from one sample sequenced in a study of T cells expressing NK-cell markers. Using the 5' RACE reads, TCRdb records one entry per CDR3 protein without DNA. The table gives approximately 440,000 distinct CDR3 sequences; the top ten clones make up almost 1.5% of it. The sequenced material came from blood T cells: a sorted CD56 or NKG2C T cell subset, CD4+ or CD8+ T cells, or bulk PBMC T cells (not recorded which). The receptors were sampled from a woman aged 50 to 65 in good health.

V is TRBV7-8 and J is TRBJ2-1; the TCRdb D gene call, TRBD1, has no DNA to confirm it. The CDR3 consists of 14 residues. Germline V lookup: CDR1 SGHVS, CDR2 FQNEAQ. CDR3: CASSLVRERGEQFF.

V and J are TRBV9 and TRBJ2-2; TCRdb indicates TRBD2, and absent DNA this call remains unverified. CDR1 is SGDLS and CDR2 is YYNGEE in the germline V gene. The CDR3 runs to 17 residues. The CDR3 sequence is CASSTTGTSGSTGELFF. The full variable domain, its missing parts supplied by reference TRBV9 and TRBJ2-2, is DSGVTQTPKHLITATGQRVTLRCSPRSGDLSVYWYQQSLDQGLQFLIQYYNGEERAKGNILERFSAQQFPDLHSELNLSSLELGDSALYFCASSTTGTSGSTGELFFGEGSRLTVL.

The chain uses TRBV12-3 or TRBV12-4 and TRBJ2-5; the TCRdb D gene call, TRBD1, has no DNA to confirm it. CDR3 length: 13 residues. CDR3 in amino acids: CASRPGGEVGQYF.

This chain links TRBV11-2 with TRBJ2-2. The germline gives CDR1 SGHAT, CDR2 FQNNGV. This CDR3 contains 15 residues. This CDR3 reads CASSFSQTNTGELFF. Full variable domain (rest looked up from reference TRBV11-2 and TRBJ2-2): EAGVAQSPRYKIIEKRQSVAFWCNPISGHATLYWYQQILGQGPKLLIQFQNNGVVDDSQLPKDRFSAERLKGVDSTLKIQPAKLEDSAVYLCASSFSQTNTGELFFGEGSRLTVL.

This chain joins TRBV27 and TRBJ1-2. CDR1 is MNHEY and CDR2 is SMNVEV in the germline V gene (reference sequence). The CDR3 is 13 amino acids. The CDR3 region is CASSLISKGGYTF.

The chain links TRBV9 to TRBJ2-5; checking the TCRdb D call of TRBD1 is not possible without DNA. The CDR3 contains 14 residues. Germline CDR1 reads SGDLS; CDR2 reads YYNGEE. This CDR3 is CASSLLGPGETQYF.

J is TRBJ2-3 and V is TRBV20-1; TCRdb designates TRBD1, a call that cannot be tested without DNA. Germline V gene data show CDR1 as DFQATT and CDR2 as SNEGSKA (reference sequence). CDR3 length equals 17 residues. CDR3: CSVTKPLANFGWDTQYF.

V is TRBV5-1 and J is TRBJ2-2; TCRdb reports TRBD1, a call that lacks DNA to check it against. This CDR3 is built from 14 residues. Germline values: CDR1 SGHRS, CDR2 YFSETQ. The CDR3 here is CASSAGPGTGELFF.

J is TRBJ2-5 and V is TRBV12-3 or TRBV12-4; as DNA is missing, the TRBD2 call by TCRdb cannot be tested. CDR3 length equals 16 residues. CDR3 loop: CASSLASGRVKETQYF.

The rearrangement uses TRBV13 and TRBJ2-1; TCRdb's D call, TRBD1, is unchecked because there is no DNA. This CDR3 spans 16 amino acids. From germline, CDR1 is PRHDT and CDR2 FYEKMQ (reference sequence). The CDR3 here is CASSSGTRNFYNEQFF.

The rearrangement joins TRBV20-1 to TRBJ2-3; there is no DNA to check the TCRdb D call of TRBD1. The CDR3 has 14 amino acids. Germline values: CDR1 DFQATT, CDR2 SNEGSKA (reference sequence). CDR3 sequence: CSARDHRGGGTQYF.

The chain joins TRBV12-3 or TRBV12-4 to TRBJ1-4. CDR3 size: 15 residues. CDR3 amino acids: CASSLSLGRNEKLFF.

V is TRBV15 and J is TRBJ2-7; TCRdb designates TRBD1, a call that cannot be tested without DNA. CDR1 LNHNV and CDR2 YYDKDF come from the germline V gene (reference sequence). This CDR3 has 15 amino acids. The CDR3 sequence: CATSSFRTGAYEQYF.

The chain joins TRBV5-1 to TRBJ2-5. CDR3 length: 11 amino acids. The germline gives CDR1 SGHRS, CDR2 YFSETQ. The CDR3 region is CASSSTETQYF.

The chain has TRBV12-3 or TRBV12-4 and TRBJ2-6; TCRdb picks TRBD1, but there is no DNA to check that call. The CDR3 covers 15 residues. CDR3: CASSHDRVGANVLTF.

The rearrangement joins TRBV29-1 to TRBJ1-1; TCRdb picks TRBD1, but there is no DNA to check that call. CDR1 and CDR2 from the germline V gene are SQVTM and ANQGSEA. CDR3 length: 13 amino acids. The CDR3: CSEKTGANTEAFF.

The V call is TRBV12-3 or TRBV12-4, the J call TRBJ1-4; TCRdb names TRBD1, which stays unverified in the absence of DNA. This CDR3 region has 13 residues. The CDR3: CASSPTGVEKLFF.

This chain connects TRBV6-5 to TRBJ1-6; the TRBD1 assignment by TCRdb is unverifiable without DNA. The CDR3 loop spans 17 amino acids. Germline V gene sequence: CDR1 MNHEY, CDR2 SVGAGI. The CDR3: CASSSPGPSWSNSPLHF.

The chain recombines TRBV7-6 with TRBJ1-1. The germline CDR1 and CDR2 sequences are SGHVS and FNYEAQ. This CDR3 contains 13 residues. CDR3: CASSRDPAGEAFF.

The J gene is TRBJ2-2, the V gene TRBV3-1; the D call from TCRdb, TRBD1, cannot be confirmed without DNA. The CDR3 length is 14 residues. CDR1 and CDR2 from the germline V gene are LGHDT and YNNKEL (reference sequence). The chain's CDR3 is CASSQVQGAGELFF. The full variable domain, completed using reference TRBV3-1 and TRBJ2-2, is DTAVSQTPKYLVTQMGNDKSIKCEQNLGHDTMYWYKQDSKKFLKIMFSYNNKELIINETVPNRFSPKSPDKAHLNLHINSLELGDSAVYFCASSQVQGAGELFFGEGSRLTVL.

CDR3 sequence reads: CASSPVGIWGVLNEQFF. The chain uses TRBV11-2 and TRBJ2-1; TCRdb indicates TRBD1, and absent DNA this call remains unverified. Germline CDR1 reads SGHAT; CDR2 reads FQNNGV. The CDR3 is 17 amino acids.

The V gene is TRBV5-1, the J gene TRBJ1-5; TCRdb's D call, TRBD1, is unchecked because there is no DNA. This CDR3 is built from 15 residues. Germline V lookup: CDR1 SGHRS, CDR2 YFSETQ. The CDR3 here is CASSLEGARNQPQHF. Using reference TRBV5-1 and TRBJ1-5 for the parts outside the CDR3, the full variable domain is KAGVTQTPRYLIKTRGQQVTLSCSPISGHRSVSWYQQTPGQGLQFLFEYFSETQRNKGNFPGRFSGRQFSNSRSEMNVSTLELGDSALYLCASSLEGARNQPQHFGDGTRLSIL.

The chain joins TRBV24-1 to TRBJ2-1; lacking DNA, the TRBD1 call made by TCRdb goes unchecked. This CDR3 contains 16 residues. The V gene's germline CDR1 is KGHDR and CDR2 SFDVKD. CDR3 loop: CATSSPHTPLANEQFF.

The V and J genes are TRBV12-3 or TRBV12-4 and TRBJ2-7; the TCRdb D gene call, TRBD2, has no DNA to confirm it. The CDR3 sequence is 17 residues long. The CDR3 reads CASSLARTGLQTYEQYF.